One sample yielded the 26 T cell receptor beta chains listed below, sequenced in a study of control samples from healthy donors and cancer patients. Measured with immunoSEQ multiplex PCR; TCRdb has only the in-frame clones, and not every one. The sample lists roughly 120,000 clones; approximately 95% were seen once. What was sequenced was blood. The source is a man aged 30 to 45 in good health.

The rearrangement joins TRBV19 to TRBJ1-1; 7 positions match TRBD1. Looked up from germline, CDR1 is LNHDA and CDR2 is SQIVND (reference sequence). V dropped 6 bases and J dropped 7; count of bases not matched to a gene: 8. The CDR3 is 13 residues long. CDR3 sequence: CASSPPDRFEAFF. The CDR3 nucleotides are TGTGCCAGTAGCCCACCGGACAGGTTTGAAGCTTTCTTT.

The chain has TRBV30 and TRBJ1-2; D is unclear. The germline V gene has CDR1 GTSNPN and CDR2 SVGIG (reference sequence). The V end was cut by 0 bases, the J end by 2 bases, with 13 bases between. The CDR3 is 15 amino acids. For the CDR3, the DNA is TGTGCCTGGAGTGTACTTGGGTCATGGAACTATGGCTACACCTTC. Translated, it gives CAWSVLGSWNYGYTF. The variable domain in full, completed from reference TRBV30 and TRBJ1-2, reads SQTIHQWPATLVQPVGSPLSLECTVEGTSNPNLYWYRQAAGRGLQLLFYSVGIGQISSEVPQNLSASRPQDRQFILSSKKLLLSDSGFYLCAWSVLGSWNYGYTFGSGTRLTVV.

This chain links TRBV27 with TRBJ2-3; D not certain. This CDR3 contains 13 residues. With 5 bases removed from V and 14 bases from J, the gap between germline ends came to 20 bases. The germline V gene has CDR1 MNHEY and CDR2 SMNVEV (reference sequence). The CDR3 nucleotides read TGTGCCAGCAGTCTGTCCCCGGTCCTATCTCTGTATTTT. Amino acids: CASSLSPVLSLYF.

The rearrangement joins TRBV7-8 to TRBJ2-5, with D perhaps matching TRBD2 (7 bases). The ends were cut back, 7 bases at V and 9 bases at J, with 21 bases in the middle. Germline V CDR1 and CDR2: SGHVS, FQNEAQ. This CDR3 has 14 residues. The CDR3 DNA follows: TGTGCCAGCATGGCCTCGGGGGGCCGCACGCCCCAGTACTTC. This translates into CASMASGGRTPQYF.

About this clone itself: Germline is not matched at one junction end, which may reflect a read error. The chain uses TRBV10-3 and TRBJ2-3; perhaps D is TRBD1 or TRBD2 (6 bases each). The germline CDR1 and CDR2 sequences are ENHRY and SYGVKD. This CDR3 contains 14 residues. CDR3 loop: CAIRRGTYTDTQYF. The CDR3 DNA is TGTGCGATCAGACGGGGGACATACACAGATACGCAGTATTTT.

The chain carries TRBV2 and TRBJ1-1, with TRBD1 as a possible D gene (5 bases). Germline CDR1 is SNHLY and CDR2 is FYNNEI. The ends were cut back, 6 bases at V and 0 bases at J, with 17 bases in the middle. CDR3 length: 16 residues. The CDR3 DNA reads TGTGCCAGCAGGCGGGACGGAGGGTTCATGAACACTGAAGCTTTCTTT. Translation: CASRRDGGFMNTEAFF. Variable domain in full (rest from reference TRBV2 and TRBJ1-1): EPEVTQTPSHQVTQMGQEVILRCVPISNHLYFYWYRQILGQKVEFLVSFYNNEISEKSEIFDDQFSVERPDGSNFTLKIRSTKLEDSAMYFCASRRDGGFMNTEAFFGQGTRLTVV.

The rearrangement uses TRBV2 and TRBJ1-1; D remains ambiguous. The CDR3 contains 13 residues. CDR1 is SNHLY and CDR2 is FYNNEI in the germline V gene. V lost 7 bases, J lost 5 bases, and 14 bases lay in between. The CDR3 DNA is TGTGCCAGCACCTATCAGAAGGGAACTGAAGCTTTCTTT. Translating it yields CASTYQKGTEAFF.

The rearrangement uses TRBV19 and TRBJ1-3, with D possibly being TRBD1 (5 bases). Germline CDR1 LNHDA, CDR2 SQIVND (reference sequence). This CDR3 is 14 amino acids long. Between the trimmed V and J ends, which lost 5 bases and 0 bases, there was a span of 8 bases. CDR3 region: CASSPRVSGNTIYF. The CDR3 region has the DNA TGTGCCAGTAGTCCCAGGGTCTCTGGAAACACCATATATTTT.

This chain uses TRBV30 with TRBJ2-2; 8 positions agree with TRBD1. J gave up 3 bases and V 3 bases, and 6 bases lay outside the gene matches. Germline CDR1 is GTSNPN and CDR2 is SVGIG (reference sequence). The CDR3 sequence is 15 residues long. CDR3 in amino acids: CAWSWTGMDTGELFF. The CDR3 coding sequence is TGTGCCTGGAGCTGGACAGGGATGGACACCGGGGAGCTGTTTTTT.

The genes are TRBV5-1 and TRBJ2-3; 7 positions agree with TRBD1. CDR1 SGHRS and CDR2 YFSETQ come from the germline V gene. Trimming removed 3 bases from V and 4 bases from J; junction bases left unmatched: 2. CDR3 length equals 13 residues. CDR3 sequence (DNA): TGCGCCAGCAGCTGGGGACAGTCAGATACGCAGTATTTT. It yields the protein CASSWGQSDTQYF.

This clone appeared once. The chain joins TRBV28 to TRBJ2-5; tentatively, D is TRBD1 or TRBD2 (5 bases each). The CDR3 has 11 amino acids. Germline V gene sequence: CDR1 MDHEN, CDR2 SYDVKM. The V end lost 2 bases, the J end lost 7 bases, and 5 bases lay between the germline ends. The CDR3 loop is CASSLGGTQYF. As DNA, the CDR3 is TGTGCCAGCAGTTTAGGGGGGACCCAGTACTTC.

The V and J genes are TRBV6-5 and TRBJ1-6; the D gene is possibly TRBD1 (5 bases). CDR1 and CDR2 from the germline V gene are MNHEY and SVGAGI. The V gene lost 7 bases and the J gene lost 7 bases, with 11 bases spanning the gap. This CDR3 is built from 13 residues. This CDR3 reads CASNWGTNSPLHF. CDR3 sequence (DNA): TGTGCCAGCAATTGGGGGACCAATTCACCCCTCCACTTT.

The rearrangement links TRBV5-5 to TRBJ1-2, with D possibly TRBD1 on 5 matching bases. In germline, CDR1 is SGHKS, CDR2 YYEKEE (reference sequence). There are 14 residues in the CDR3. Trimming cost V 3 bases and J 4 bases, with 13 bases left between them. The CDR3 spells CASSWGGGSYGYTF. CDR3 nucleotide sequence: TGTGCCAGCAGCTGGGGTGGGGGAAGCTATGGCTACACCTTC.

The chain combines TRBV27 with TRBJ1-5; 12 nucleotides match TRBD1. CDR1 is MNHEY and CDR2 is SMNVEV in the germline V gene (reference sequence). CDR3 length: 14 residues. J was trimmed by 7 bases and V by 5 bases; bases with no gene match: 3. This CDR3 reads CASSAGTGGQPQHF. The DNA of the CDR3 is TGTGCCAGCAGTGCCGGGACAGGGGGCCAGCCCCAGCATTTT.

This rearrangement joins TRBV18 to TRBJ1-1; possibly TRBD1 for D (5 bases). The V and J ends lost 1 base and 3 bases respectively, with 12 bases between them. The CDR3 has 15 residues. Per the germline V gene, CDR1 is KGHSH and CDR2 is LQKENI. DNA of the CDR3: TGTGCCAGCTCACCACAGCAGGGAGTGGACACTGAAGCTTTCTTT. Protein sequence: CASSPQQGVDTEAFF.

The V call is TRBV7-2, the J call TRBJ2-1; TRBD2 aligns across 13 bases. The V segment lost 5 bases and the J segment 7 bases; nucleotides outside the gene matches: 11. Germline V gene lookup returns CDR1 SGHTA and CDR2 FQGNSA. The CDR3 sequence is 17 residues long. Here the CDR3 reads CASSALGLAGVRNEQFF. DNA of the CDR3: TGTGCCAGCAGCGCCCTTGGACTAGCGGGGGTCAGAAATGAGCAGTTCTTC.

The rearrangement links TRBV18 to TRBJ1-1; D is uncertain. CDR1 is KGHSH and CDR2 is LQKENI in the germline V gene. CDR3 length equals 13 residues. Trimming stripped 3 bases from V and 3 bases from J, with 8 bases between. The DNA for the CDR3 is TGTGCCAGCTCACCCGACGGTTACACTGAAGCTTTCTTT. Translation: CASSPDGYTEAFF.

V is TRBV3-1 (or the pseudogene TRBV3-2) and J is TRBJ2-1, with D possibly matching TRBD2 (5 bases). Trimming pared 0 bases from V and 9 bases from J, leaving 18 bases between. This CDR3 contains 16 residues. CDR1 is LGHDT and CDR2 is YNNKEL in the germline V gene (reference sequence). The DNA for the CDR3 is TGTGCCAGCAGCCAAGATCTCGGGGAAGCCCCATTTGAGCAGTTCTTC. Protein sequence: CASSQDLGEAPFEQFF.

The chain joins TRBV2 to TRBJ1-6; 9 positions match TRBD1. The CDR3 is 16 residues long. The germline V gene encodes CDR1 SNHLY and CDR2 FYNNEI. The J segment lost 7 bases and the V segment lost 6 bases, leaving 10 bases of the junction unmatched. CDR3 in amino acids: CASRPGQGLGNSPLHF. CDR3 DNA: TGTGCCAGCAGACCGGGACAGGGCTTAGGAAATTCACCCCTCCACTTT. The full variable domain, rest sourced from reference TRBV2 and TRBJ1-6, is EPEVTQTPSHQVTQMGQEVILRCVPISNHLYFYWYRQILGQKVEFLVSFYNNEISEKSEIFDDQFSVERPDGSNFTLKIRSTKLEDSAMYFCASRPGQGLGNSPLHFGNGTRLTVT.

This sequence joins TRBV28 and TRBJ2-7, with 7 bases lining up with TRBD1. This CDR3 is 14 amino acids long. Looked up from germline, CDR1 is MDHEN and CDR2 is SYDVKM. V trimming: 5 bases; J trimming: 2 bases; junction bases outside the gene matches: 6. The CDR3 region has the DNA TGTGCCAGCAGTAGGACAGGCCTTGCCTACGAGCAGTACTTC. It translates to CASSRTGLAYEQYF.

The chain couples TRBV7-8 to TRBJ2-3; D is undetermined. CDR1 and CDR2 (germline): SGHVS, FQNEAQ. With 2 bases removed from V and 6 bases from J, the gap between germline ends came to 18 bases. The CDR3 consists of 16 residues. DNA for the CDR3: TGTGCCAGCAGCTTATCCTACCCGACCCCTGCGGATACGCAGTATTTT. Translated: CASSLSYPTPADTQYF.

The chain has TRBV18 and TRBJ2-3; the D is unclear. Germline V gene sequence: CDR1 KGHSH, CDR2 LQKENI. CDR3 length: 13 amino acids. The V gene lost 3 bases and the J gene lost 2 bases, with 6 bases spanning the gap. The CDR3 coding sequence is TGTGCCAGCTCACCCGAACTCACAGATACGCAGTATTTT. Translated, it gives CASSPELTDTQYF.

The chain carries TRBV7-8 and TRBJ1-5; D might be TRBD1 (6 bases). V was clipped by 1 base and J by 5 bases, with 12 bases between them. The germline V gene encodes CDR1 SGHVS and CDR2 FQNEAQ. The CDR3 sequence is 15 residues long. The CDR3: CASSLGGRRDQPQHF. The CDR3 bases are TGTGCCAGCAGCTTAGGGGGGCGTCGGGATCAGCCCCAGCATTTT.

The CDR3 is CASSLAGTGYEQYF. In nucleotides, the CDR3 is TGTGCCAGCAGTTTAGCCGGGACAGGCTACGAGCAGTACTTC. The chain couples TRBV27 to TRBJ2-7; 8 bases align to TRBD1. There are 14 residues in the CDR3. V lost 2 bases, J lost 3 bases, and 3 bases stayed unmatched. CDR1 MNHEY and CDR2 SMNVEV come from the germline V gene (reference sequence).

This rearrangement joins TRBV5-4 to TRBJ2-2, with D unclear. Germline CDR1 reads SGHNT; CDR2 reads YYREEE (reference sequence). The CDR3 covers 12 residues. Trimming removed 1 base from V and 6 bases from J, with 4 bases in between. The CDR3 sequence: CASSLFAGELFF. As DNA, the CDR3 is TGTGCCAGCAGCTTGTTTGCCGGGGAGCTGTTTTTT.

The chain is built from TRBV3-1 (or the pseudogene TRBV3-2) and TRBJ2-1; 7 bases are a match to TRBD2. Losses at the gene ends were 4 bases for V and 2 bases for J; bases not matched to a gene: 5. Per the germline V gene, CDR1 is LGHDT and CDR2 is YNNKEL (reference sequence). The CDR3 totals 15 residues. For the CDR3, the DNA is TGTGCCAGCAGCCCAGAGCGGGGCCCCTACAATGAGCAGTTCTTC. This codes for CASSPERGPYNEQFF.